Shown below are 20 T cell receptor beta chains from a single sample sequenced in a study of blood T cell repertoires in COVID-19. Produced via immunoSEQ multiplex PCR; TCRdb's table is partial and in-frame only. There are about 150,000 clones in the sample; about 90% occur only once, and 6% to 7% lies in the top ten. The sample consisted of peripheral blood. The receptor set was obtained from an elderly man with acute or convalescent COVID-19.

In its sample, this clone was seen a few times. The genes are TRBV7-8 and TRBJ2-7, with D unresolved. The ends were cut back, 1 base at V and 3 bases at J, with 10 bases in the middle. CDR1 is SGHVS, CDR2 FQNEAQ, per germline. The CDR3 has 14 amino acids. CDR3 nucleotides: TGTGCCAGCAGCTTAGGTCGGAGAAACTACGAGCAGTACTTC. It yields the protein CASSLGRRNYEQYF.

This clone was seen a few times. The genes are TRBV19 and TRBJ1-3, with D perhaps matching TRBD1 (5 bases). CDR1 LNHDA and CDR2 SQIVND come from the germline V gene (reference sequence). The CDR3 spans 15 residues. V was cut by 6 bases and J by 1 base, with 13 bases left in between. CDR3 residues: CASRRQGYSGNTIYF. The CDR3, as DNA: TGTGCCAGTAGGCGCCAGGGTTATTCTGGAAACACCATATATTTT.

This clone was detected only once. V gene TRBV6-5 combines with J gene TRBJ1-5, with TRBD1 matching over 9 bases. This CDR3 has 15 residues. CDR1 and CDR2 (germline): MNHEY, SVGAGI. The V segment lost 6 bases and the J segment 1 base; nucleotides outside the gene matches: 4. CDR3 coding DNA: TGTGCCAGCAGGGGGACAGGGCTCAGCAATCAGCCCCAGCATTTT. Translated: CASRGTGLSNQPQHF.

V is TRBV3-1 (or the pseudogene TRBV3-2) and J is TRBJ2-5; 9 bases line up with TRBD2. V was pared by 1 base and J by 4 bases, with 4 bases of the junction left unmatched. CDR3 length: 15 residues. Germline CDR1 reads LGHDT; CDR2 reads YNNKEL (reference sequence). The CDR3 spells CASSQGGLAGETQYF. The CDR3 bases are TGTGCCAGCAGCCAAGGGGGACTAGCTGGAGAGACCCAGTACTTC.

This clone showed up just once. J is TRBJ1-1 and V is TRBV29-1; a possible D gene is TRBD1 (5 bases). The CDR3 totals 14 residues. Germline lookup yields CDR1 SQVTM and CDR2 ANQGSEA. CDR3 in DNA: TGCGTCGGGGAGGGGAATAGACAGAACACTGAAGCTTTCTTT. Translated: CVGEGNRQNTEAFF.

The chain links TRBV12-3 or TRBV12-4 to TRBJ2-1; D may be TRBD1 (5 bases). This CDR3 region has 13 residues. With 2 bases removed from V and 6 bases from J, the gap between germline ends came to 8 bases. DNA of the CDR3: TGTGCCAGCAGTTTACGGCAGGGCAATGAGCAGTTCTTC. Residues: CASSLRQGNEQFF.

The chain links TRBV5-1 to TRBJ2-3, with TRBD2 identical over 7 bases. This CDR3 is built from 15 residues. V lost 1 base to trimming and J lost 1 base; unmatched junction nucleotides: 3. Germline V gene lookup returns CDR1 SGHRS and CDR2 YFSETQ. DNA for the CDR3: TGCGCCAGCAGCTTGAATCTAGCGGGCACAGATACGCAGTATTTT. The encoded protein is CASSLNLAGTDTQYF.

The chain uses TRBV19 and TRBJ1-6; tentatively, D is TRBD1 (5 bases). Germline CDR1 is LNHDA and CDR2 is SQIVND (reference sequence). V lost 4 bases and J 8 bases, leaving 18 bases between the germline ends. The length of the CDR3 is 16 residues. The CDR3 loop reads CASSTTRQRGDSPLHF. The DNA for the CDR3 is TGTGCCAGTAGTACCACCAGACAGCGAGGAGATTCACCCCTCCACTTT.

The CDR3 coding sequence is TGTGCCAGCAGCTGGCGCGGAAACAGGGTATCACCGCCCTATGGCTACACCTTC. Its translation is CASSWRGNRVSPPYGYTF. This chain joins TRBV13 and TRBJ1-2; perhaps TRBD1 as D (6 bases). Germline-derived CDR1 and CDR2 are PRHDT and FYEKMQ (reference sequence). The V end lost 4 bases, the J end lost 4 bases, and 25 bases lay between the germline ends. This CDR3 spans 18 amino acids.

The table lists this clone with a count of one. The chain has TRBV29-1 and TRBJ2-5, with TRBD1 matching 7 bases. The V gene end was trimmed by 3 bases and the J gene end by 4 bases; junction bases not matched to a gene: 5. CDR1 SQVTM and CDR2 ANQGSEA come from the germline V gene. This CDR3 comprises 13 residues. The CDR3 region has the DNA TGCAGCGTTGAGAGACAGGGTCCAGAGACCCAGTACTTC. This translates into CSVERQGPETQYF.

This clone showed up just once. The rearrangement uses TRBV5-1 and TRBJ2-5, with unresolved D. The CDR3 extends over 12 amino acids. Germline V gene sequence: CDR1 SGHRS, CDR2 YFSETQ. V was pared by 5 bases and J by 4 bases, with 9 bases between. In DNA form, the CDR3 reads TGCGCCAGCAGAGACGAGGCAGAGACCCAGTACTTC. It yields the protein CASRDEAETQYF.

The genes are TRBV28 and TRBJ2-7, with TRBD2 identical over 9 bases. Unmatched junction bases numbered 6, after V lost 6 bases and J lost 6 bases. The CDR3 contains 13 residues. CDR1 MDHEN and CDR2 SYDVKM come from the germline V gene. The CDR3: CASRVAGAREQYF. DNA for the CDR3: TGTGCCAGCAGGGTAGCGGGGGCTCGCGAGCAGTACTTC.

In DNA form, the CDR3 reads TGTGCCAGCTCACCACCGAGTAGCGGGGCCTCCTACAATGAGCAGTTCTTC. Translated, it gives CASSPPSSGASYNEQFF. The chain carries TRBV18 and TRBJ2-1; 8 positions match TRBD2. This CDR3 is built from 17 residues. The J segment lost 0 bases and the V segment lost 0 bases, leaving 4 bases of the junction unmatched. Germline CDR1 and CDR2: KGHSH and LQKENI.

This chain connects TRBV27 to TRBJ2-3; 7 bases map to TRBD1. This CDR3 is 13 amino acids long. J was trimmed by 4 bases and V by 3 bases; bases with no gene match: 1. Germline CDR1 MNHEY, CDR2 SMNVEV (reference sequence). The CDR3 bases are TGTGCCAGCAGTTTGCAGGGGGCAGATACGCAGTATTTT. Encoded protein: CASSLQGADTQYF.

In this sample, this clone turned up a few times. The chain has TRBV9 and TRBJ2-1, with 9 bases identical to TRBD1. V was clipped by 3 bases and J by 9 bases; unmatched bases: 16. The CDR3 is 17 amino acids. Germline lookup yields CDR1 SGDLS and CDR2 YYNGEE. The CDR3 nucleotides are TGTGCCAGCAGCGGTCTGGGACAGGGACAGGGTTCTCTTGAGCAGTTCTTC. Translation gives CASSGLGQGQGSLEQFF.

This clone appeared a single time. This sequence joins TRBV5-6 and TRBJ1-2, with D perhaps matching TRBD1 (6 bases). The V gene's germline CDR1 is SGHDT and CDR2 YYEEEE. The CDR3 is 15 residues long. The V and J ends lost 4 bases and 8 bases respectively, with 21 bases between them. The CDR3 coding sequence is TGTGCCAGCAGCCACCCCGACGGATACAGGGTCGGCTACACCTTC. This codes for CASSHPDGYRVGYTF.

The chain joins TRBV12-3 or TRBV12-4 to TRBJ2-7, with 10 bases that match TRBD1. Trimming cost V 7 bases and J 5 bases; bases outside gene matches: 5. The CDR3 covers 13 residues. CDR3 coding DNA: TGTGCCAGCACCGACAGGGGGCACCACGAGCAGTACTTC. This encodes CASTDRGHHEQYF.

The chain employs TRBV20-1 and TRBJ2-1; 7 nucleotides line up with TRBD2. Per germline, CDR1 DFQATT and CDR2 SNEGSKA (reference sequence). The CDR3 covers 11 residues. V shed 6 bases, J shed 7 bases, and the junction held 3 bases outside the gene matches. The CDR3 bases are TGCAGTGCGGTGGGGGGGAATGAGCAGTTCTTC. Amino acids: CSAVGGNEQFF.

The genes are TRBV6-5 and TRBJ1-2; TRBD1 matches 8 bases. CDR3 length: 13 residues. The V and J ends lost 2 bases and 8 bases, in that order; junction bases with no gene match: 4. CDR1 and CDR2 (germline): MNHEY, SVGAGI. Here the CDR3 DNA reads TGTGCCAGCAGTTACGCGCAGGGGGCGGGCTACACCTTC. Its protein is CASSYAQGAGYTF.

J is TRBJ2-7 and V is TRBV5-1; D perhaps matches TRBD2 (6 bases). The CDR3 totals 15 residues. V was cut by 0 bases and J by 2 bases, with 12 bases left in between. CDR1 and CDR2 from the germline V gene are SGHRS and YFSETQ. CDR3: CASSLAVGGPYEQYF. CDR3 in DNA: TGCGCCAGCAGCTTGGCCGTCGGGGGACCCTACGAGCAGTACTTC.